These 10 T cell receptor beta chains were sequenced from one sample in a study of molecular identifiers for immune sequencing clone quantification. MiXCR, run by TCRdb on the PCR reads, gives a single entry per CDR3 protein. Of 65,000 to 70,000 distinct CDR3 sequences in the sample, roughly 20% were seen once. The sequencing sample was made of naive CD8+ T cells from blood, with Jurkat cell RNA spiked in. As to subset: FACS-sorted CD8+CD4-CCR7+CD45RA+ naive T cells. These receptors originate from a human donor in good health. Some libraries in this study had Jurkat cell RNA spiked in.

This clonotype was counted many times. The gene calls are TRBV20-1 and TRBJ2-3; 7 bases match TRBD2. CDR1 and CDR2 from the germline V gene are DFQATT and SNEGSKA (reference sequence). With V trimmed by 1 base and J by 2 bases, 6 bases remained unmatched. The CDR3 spans 15 residues. The CDR3 region is CSARASGDPTDTQYF. CDR3 coding DNA: TGCAGTGCTAGAGCCAGCGGGGATCCCACAGATACGCAGTATTTT.

This clonotype was found many times. The gene calls are TRBV6-5 and TRBJ2-1, with 8 bases that match TRBD2. The CDR3 is 14 residues long. The V gene end was trimmed by 0 bases and the J gene end by 6 bases; junction bases not matched to a gene: 1. Germline V gives CDR1 MNHEY, CDR2 SVGAGI. DNA for the CDR3: TGTGCCAGCAGTTACTCCAGCGGGGGCAATGAGCAGTTCTTC. It specifies CASSYSSGGNEQFF.

This clonotype was seen repeatedly, ten times or more. The chain links TRBV7-9 to TRBJ1-4; no clear D gene. V lost 5 bases and J 8 bases, leaving 18 bases between the germline ends. CDR1 is SEHNR, CDR2 FQNEAQ, per germline (reference sequence). The CDR3 has 15 amino acids. The CDR3 DNA reads as TGTGCCAGCAGCCCGCTTGCGGGTGTTGACGAAAAACTGTTTTTT. It translates to CASSPLAGVDEKLFF.

This clonotype was seen many times. The chain employs TRBV12-3 or TRBV12-4 and TRBJ2-3, with D possibly matching TRBD2 (6 bases). This CDR3 has 15 amino acids. V was trimmed by 9 bases and J by 1 base, leaving 17 bases between them. This CDR3 reads CASGVRETGTDTQYF. The CDR3, as DNA: TGTGCCAGTGGGGTGCGGGAAACGGGCACAGATACGCAGTATTTT.

This clonotype has a count of ten or more. The chain couples TRBV7-8 to TRBJ2-3, with TRBD2 matching over 10 bases. The ends lost 3 bases at V and 0 bases at J; junction bases unmatched: 21. Looked up from germline, CDR1 is SGHVS and CDR2 is FQNEAQ. The CDR3 spans 22 residues. CDR3 coding DNA: TGTGCCAGCAGCTTCTCTTTATTTCTAGCGGGAGAAGGGAGAGGTAGCACAGATACGCAGTATTTT. Translation: CASSFSLFLAGEGRGSTDTQYF.

This clonotype was seen repeatedly, ten times or more. The chain uses TRBV5-5 and TRBJ1-6; TRBD1 is a possible D gene (6 bases). The CDR3 totals 13 residues. The germline CDR1 and CDR2 sequences are SGHKS and YYEKEE (reference sequence). The V end lost 1 base, the J end lost 14 bases, and 13 bases lay between the germline ends. CDR3 coding DNA: TGTGCCAGCAGCTTGCCGGGACAAGTGGCCCTCCACTTT. Its protein product is CASSLPGQVALHF.

This clonotype was seen many times. The chain joins TRBV3-1 to TRBJ2-4; 8 nucleotides align to TRBD2. CDR3 length: 18 amino acids. Losses at the gene ends were 4 bases for V and 0 bases for J; bases not matched to a gene: 11. The germline CDR1 and CDR2 sequences are LGHDT and YNNKEL (reference sequence). The CDR3 nucleotides are TGTGCCAGCAGCCGGGGAGGGTTAGCGGGACTAGCCAAAAACATTCAGTACTTC. This translates into CASSRGGLAGLAKNIQYF.

With regard to this clonotype: This is likely a read error, given that the CDR3 carries no conserved phenylalanine or tryptophan at its end. It is unclear where the CDR3 begins or ends on the DNA, so no DNA is shown, and the CDR3 is as TCRdb lists it. The chain employs TRBV4-1 and TRBJ2-7; the D call TRBD1 from the table was never checked on the DNA. The germline gives CDR1 MGHRA, CDR2 YSYEKL. 14 amino acids form the CDR3, both terminal residues included. The CDR3 sequence: CASSQEDSTYEQYS.

As for this clonotype: The CDR3 ends on some other residue instead of the conserved phenylalanine or tryptophan, so this is likely a read error. The chain links TRBV12-3 or TRBV12-4 to TRBJ2-7; D possibly corresponds to TRBD2 (5 bases). CDR3 size: 15 residues. V was shortened by 4 bases and J by 0 bases, with 13 bases between the two germline ends. This chain's CDR3 is CASSSPSSGSYEQYY. CDR3 bases: TGTGCCAGCAGTTCACCCTCCAGCGGCTCCTACGAGCAGTACTAC.

The genes are TRBV7-9 and TRBJ2-7; 7 nucleotides line up with TRBD1. The germline V gene has CDR1 SEHNR and CDR2 FQNEAQ (reference sequence). There are 16 residues in the CDR3. With V trimmed by 4 bases and J by 0 bases, 9 bases remained unmatched. The CDR3 loop reads CASSSSNRGSSYEQYF. The CDR3 region has the DNA TGTGCCAGCAGCTCCTCGAACAGGGGCTCCTCCTACGAGCAGTACTTC.